Below, 24 T cell receptor beta chains from the same sample are listed, as sequenced in a study of blood T cell repertoires in COVID-19. This table comes from immunoSEQ multiplex PCR, and its TCRdb copy is limited to in-frame clones, with some not included. The sample records roughly 150,000 clones, around four fifths being singletons. The specimen sequenced was peripheral blood. The receptor set was obtained from a woman older than 75 with COVID-19, enrolled during active disease.

The J gene is TRBJ2-7, the V gene TRBV18, with 7 bases aligning to TRBD1. The CDR3 spans 13 residues. CDR1 and CDR2 (germline): KGHSH, LQKENI. J gave up 5 bases and V 2 bases, and 3 bases lay outside the gene matches. The CDR3 sequence: CASSPNRGNEQYF. CDR3 DNA sequence: TGTGCCAGCTCACCAAACAGGGGCAACGAGCAGTACTTC.

The V and J genes are TRBV28 and TRBJ1-4; 7 nucleotides match TRBD1. With 5 bases clipped from V and 3 bases from J, the junction kept 15 bases outside the gene matches. Per germline, CDR1 MDHEN and CDR2 SYDVKM. The CDR3 has 18 amino acids. The CDR3 bases are TGTGCCAGCAGTCTGCGACGGTTGATGACAGGGCCTAATGAAAAACTGTTTTTT. This gives the protein CASSLRRLMTGPNEKLFF.

The rearrangement uses TRBV7-8 and TRBJ2-7; D gene unclear. The germline CDR1 and CDR2 sequences are SGHVS and FQNEAQ. The CDR3 has 13 amino acids. Trimming took 5 bases from V and 3 from J, leaving 11 bases between them. CDR3 sequence: CASSPPAVYEQYF. For the CDR3, the DNA is TGTGCCAGCAGCCCACCGGCGGTCTACGAGCAGTACTTC. The full variable domain, completed using reference TRBV7-8 and TRBJ2-7, is GAGVSQSPRYKVAKRGQDVALRCDPISGHVSLFWYQQALGQGPEFLTYFQNEAQLDKSGLPSDRFFAERPEGSVSTLKIQRTQQEDSAVYLCASSPPAVYEQYFGPGTRLTVT.

The chain combines TRBV2 with TRBJ1-4, with a weak D call TRBD1 (5 bases). This CDR3 has 14 residues. The V gene's germline CDR1 is SNHLY and CDR2 FYNNEI. Trimming took off 8 bases at V and 7 bases at J, with 17 bases between the two ends. CDR3 DNA: TGTGCCAGCCGGGAGGTGGGGCTTCGTGAAAAACTGTTTTTT. It codes for CASREVGLREKLFF.

The chain is built from TRBV6-6 and TRBJ2-5, with D perhaps TRBD1 (6 bases). Per the germline V gene, CDR1 is MNHNY and CDR2 is SVGAGI (reference sequence). Trimming pared 4 bases from V and 5 bases from J, leaving 8 bases between. This CDR3 is built from 12 residues. CDR3 DNA: TGTGCCAGCAGTTTTCAGGGGGAGACCCAGTACTTC. Protein product: CASSFQGETQYF.

The rearrangement links TRBV4-2 to TRBJ1-4; perhaps TRBD1 as D (5 bases). Trimming removed 3 bases at V and 8 bases at J, with 19 bases between. The CDR3 covers 16 residues. Germline loops: CDR1 LGHNA, CDR2 YNFKEQ. The CDR3: CASSHDKGGGREKLFF. CDR3 in DNA: TGTGCCAGCAGCCATGATAAGGGCGGGGGAAGAGAAAAACTGTTTTTT.

The chain has TRBV3-1 (or the pseudogene TRBV3-2) and TRBJ2-3; D may be TRBD1 (5 bases). CDR3 length: 13 amino acids. Trimming cost V 3 bases and J 4 bases, with 8 bases left between them. The V gene's germline CDR1 is LGHDT and CDR2 YNNKEL (reference sequence). The chain's CDR3 is CASSHRAADTQYF. CDR3 in DNA: TGTGCCAGCAGCCACAGGGCGGCAGATACGCAGTATTTT.

The chain employs TRBV7-9 and TRBJ1-1, with 7 bases that match TRBD1. J lost 1 base, V lost 5 bases, and 1 base had no gene match. This CDR3 spans 13 amino acids. Germline V CDR1 and CDR2: SEHNR, FQNEAQ (reference sequence). CDR3 amino acids: CASSRQGNTEAFF. CDR3 sequence (DNA): TGTGCCAGCAGCCGACAGGGGAACACTGAAGCTTTCTTT.

The chain is built from TRBV7-2 and TRBJ1-2, with D possibly being TRBD1 (6 bases). V was pared by 6 bases and J by 3 bases, with 11 bases between. The germline V gene encodes CDR1 SGHTA and CDR2 FQGNSA. The CDR3 consists of 13 residues. Written as DNA, the CDR3 is TGTGCCAGCAGTCGGGACAAAGACTATGGCTACACCTTC. As protein: CASSRDKDYGYTF.

This chain connects TRBV6-5 to TRBJ2-5; 8 bases align to TRBD1. The CDR3 loop spans 14 amino acids. J gave up 4 bases and V 5 bases, and 6 bases lay outside the gene matches. Germline CDR1 MNHEY, CDR2 SVGAGI. The CDR3 DNA follows: TGTGCCAGCAGTCGACAGGGGTTCAGAGAGACCCAGTACTTC. This gives the protein CASSRQGFRETQYF.

The chain carries TRBV6-5 and TRBJ1-1; no definite D call. The CDR3 length is 16 residues. Germline-derived CDR1 and CDR2 are MNHEY and SVGAGI. Trimming shortened V by 0 bases and J by 0 bases, and 11 bases separated the two germline ends. The CDR3 DNA follows: TGTGCCAGCAGTTACTCGCCGGGAAATCTGAACACTGAAGCTTTCTTT. Its translation is CASSYSPGNLNTEAFF.

Written as DNA, the CDR3 is TGTGCCAGTAGGGGACTAGCGGGAGATTGGGAGCAGTACTTC. Its translation: CASRGLAGDWEQYF. The chain links TRBV19 to TRBJ2-7, with 14 positions matching TRBD2. The CDR3 totals 14 residues. V lost 6 bases and J lost 7; bases outside the gene matches: 5. From germline, CDR1 is LNHDA and CDR2 SQIVND (reference sequence).

Only one count was recorded for this clone. The rearrangement joins TRBV25-1 to TRBJ2-1; TRBD2 matches at 9 bases. The CDR3 runs to 14 residues. Germline loops: CDR1 MGHDK, CDR2 SYGVNS. V lost 5 bases to trimming and J lost 5 bases; unmatched junction nucleotides: 4. The CDR3 sequence is CASSLAGPNNEQFF. The CDR3 DNA is TGTGCCAGCAGTCTAGCGGGACCAAACAATGAGCAGTTCTTC.

The CDR3, as DNA: TGTGCCAGCAGCTCCCCTACAGGGTTCCAGCAGTACTTC. This codes for CASSSPTGFQQYF. The chain joins TRBV7-9 to TRBJ2-7, with a tentative D call TRBD1 (6 bases). V lost 4 bases, J lost 8 bases, and 15 bases lay in between. The CDR3 sequence is 13 residues long. Germline V lookup: CDR1 SEHNR, CDR2 FQNEAQ (reference sequence).

V usage is TRBV5-5 and J usage is TRBJ1-3; possible D gene TRBD1, 5 bases. With 0 bases removed from V and 0 bases from J, the gap between germline ends came to 13 bases. This CDR3 has 17 amino acids. Germline V gene lookup returns CDR1 SGHKS and CDR2 YYEKEE (reference sequence). CDR3 DNA: TGTGCCAGCAGCTTGGTTGCGACAGACCACTCTGGAAACACCATATATTTT. Its protein product is CASSLVATDHSGNTIYF.

The V and J genes are TRBV2 and TRBJ2-1, with 7 bases matching TRBD1. Looked up from germline, CDR1 is SNHLY and CDR2 is FYNNEI. V trimming: 4 bases; J trimming: 7 bases; junction bases outside the gene matches: 7. This CDR3 spans 14 amino acids. The CDR3 protein is CASSVEGQQNEQFF. The CDR3 coding sequence is TGTGCCAGCAGTGTTGAGGGACAGCAAAATGAGCAGTTCTTC.

This rearrangement joins TRBV5-1 to TRBJ2-7; a possible D gene is TRBD2 (5 bases). The CDR3 loop spans 15 amino acids. Trimming pared 5 bases from V and 5 bases from J, leaving 20 bases between. The V gene's germline CDR1 is SGHRS and CDR2 YFSETQ. This CDR3 is CASSPGLTSRDEQYF. The CDR3 DNA follows: TGCGCCAGCAGTCCAGGACTGACTTCAAGGGACGAGCAGTACTTC. Supplemented by reference TRBV5-1 and TRBJ2-7, the full variable domain reads KAGVTQTPRYLIKTRGQQVTLSCSPISGHRSVSWYQQTPGQGLQFLFEYFSETQRNKGNFPGRFSGRQFSNSRSEMNVSTLELGDSALYLCASSPGLTSRDEQYFGPGTRLTVT.

The chain combines TRBV18 with TRBJ2-5; 7 nucleotides align to TRBD1. This CDR3 has 16 residues. After removal of 0 bases from V and 4 bases from J, the junction contained 8 bases not matched to a gene. Germline CDR1 reads KGHSH; CDR2 reads LQKENI. This CDR3 is CASSPPAQGIGETQYF. CDR3 sequence (DNA): TGTGCCAGCTCACCACCAGCACAGGGGATAGGAGAGACCCAGTACTTC.

This clone showed up just a few times. A junction end diverges from the germline sequence, so it may reflect a read error. This chain links TRBV28 with TRBJ2-1; a possible D gene is TRBD2 (6 bases). The CDR3 covers 11 residues. The germline CDR1 and CDR2 sequences are MDHEN and SYDVKM. CDR3 coding DNA: TGTGCCAGCAGTTACGGGACTTATCCAGTCTTC. As protein: CASSYGTYPVF.

This chain links TRBV19 with TRBJ1-1; possible D gene TRBD1, 5 bases. The CDR3 sequence is 13 residues long. Trimming shortened V by 9 bases and J by 2 bases, and 13 bases separated the two germline ends. Germline loops: CDR1 LNHDA, CDR2 SQIVND (reference sequence). CDR3 coding DNA: TGTGCCAGCCAGACAGTTGTTAACACTGAAGCTTTCTTT. It is translated as CASQTVVNTEAFF.

The chain couples TRBV5-1 to TRBJ2-7; perhaps TRBD2 as D (6 bases). Trimming took 0 bases from V and 9 from J, leaving 19 bases between them. The CDR3 spans 15 residues. In germline, CDR1 is SGHRS, CDR2 YFSETQ. The CDR3 nucleotides read TGCGCCAGCAGCTTGGAGGGCAGGTCCTCGCGGGGGCAGTACTTC. Translated, it gives CASSLEGRSSRGQYF.

A word on this clone: The same CDR3 is also encoded by other DNA sequences in this sample. The chain joins TRBV5-1 to TRBJ2-1, with D unclear. Trimming shortened V by 0 bases and J by 0 bases, and 7 bases separated the two germline ends. Germline assignment: CDR1 SGHRS and CDR2 YFSETQ. There are 15 residues in the CDR3. Written as DNA, the CDR3 is TGCGCCAGCAGCTTGGGGCGGAGCTCCTACAATGAGCAGTTCTTC. Protein: CASSLGRSSYNEQFF.

The chain has TRBV7-2 and TRBJ1-4; D perhaps matches TRBD1 (6 bases). V shed 5 bases and J shed 7 bases, with 17 bases lying between them. Germline values: CDR1 SGHTA, CDR2 FQGNSA. CDR3 length: 15 residues. CDR3 region: CASSQRGGDSEKLFF. The CDR3 DNA sequence: TGTGCCAGCAGCCAGCGAGGGGGGGATAGTGAAAAACTGTTTTTT.

The rearrangement joins TRBV5-1 to TRBJ1-3; TRBD1 aligns across 8 bases. After removal of 7 bases from V and 2 bases from J, the junction contained 11 bases not matched to a gene. Germline values: CDR1 SGHRS, CDR2 YFSETQ. The CDR3 runs to 16 residues. This CDR3 is CASRGAGGWPGNTIYF. CDR3 sequence (DNA): TGCGCCAGCCGGGGGGCAGGGGGCTGGCCTGGAAACACCATATATTTT.